The 20 T cell receptor beta chains below all came from one sample that was sequenced in a study of T cells after yellow fever vaccination. TCRdb re-called the 5' RACE reads with MiXCR, one entry per CDR3 protein. The sample includes roughly 310,000 distinct CDR3 sequences, 8% to 10% seen only once; the top ten take more than 15%. Sequenced material: PBMCs, taken on the day of the first yellow fever vaccination. The receptors here all came from a man between 18 and 29 years old who received the YFV17D yellow fever vaccine.

In this sample, this clonotype turned up a few times. The chain has TRBV10-3 and TRBJ2-3; D is unclear. The CDR3 consists of 11 residues. Germline V gene sequence: CDR1 ENHRY, CDR2 SYGVKD. The V and J ends lost 7 bases and 2 bases respectively, with 4 bases between them. In DNA form, the CDR3 reads TGTGCCATCATGTCCACAGATACGCAGTATTTT. Amino acids: CAIMSTDTQYF.

V usage is TRBV15 and J usage is TRBJ2-3; 11 positions agree with TRBD2. Germline V gives CDR1 LNHNV, CDR2 YYDKDF (reference sequence). This CDR3 spans 18 amino acids. V lost 0 bases, J lost 4 bases, and 9 bases stayed unmatched. The CDR3 here is CATSRDRASGRMADTQYF. The DNA of the CDR3 is TGTGCCACCAGCAGAGATCGGGCTAGCGGGAGGATGGCAGATACGCAGTATTTT.

This chain uses TRBV5-1 with TRBJ2-5; TRBD1 is a possible D gene (5 bases). The CDR3 contains 17 residues. The ends were cut back, 0 bases at V and 0 bases at J, with 15 bases in the middle. CDR1 is SGHRS and CDR2 is YFSETQ in the germline V gene. Here the CDR3 reads CASSLGLGRPYQETQYF. Here the CDR3 DNA reads TGCGCCAGCAGCTTGGGTTTGGGGCGCCCTTACCAAGAGACCCAGTACTTC.

V usage is TRBV6-1 and J usage is TRBJ1-6; no reliable D call. The CDR3 runs to 14 residues. V was pared by 7 bases and J by 8 bases, with 15 bases between. The germline gives CDR1 MNHNS, CDR2 SASEGT. CDR3 region: CASTESGYDSPLHF. The CDR3 DNA reads TGTGCCAGCACCGAATCTGGGTATGATTCACCCCTCCACTTT.

Here the CDR3 reads CASSLDRTSDTQYF. CDR3 coding DNA: TGTGCCAGCAGCCTGGACAGGACGTCAGATACGCAGTATTTT. The V and J genes are TRBV7-9 and TRBJ2-3; 7 bases map to TRBD1. The germline V gene has CDR1 SEHNR and CDR2 FQNEAQ (reference sequence). V dropped 5 bases and J dropped 4; count of bases not matched to a gene: 6. The CDR3 is 14 residues long.

CDR3 DNA: TGTGCCAGCAGTTCTTTGGGCCATTCTGGGGGTACGCAGTATTTT. As protein: CASSSLGHSGGTQYF. The chain has TRBV12-3 or TRBV12-4 and TRBJ2-3; D might be TRBD1 or TRBD2, each matching 5 bases. The V gene lost 4 bases and the J gene lost 8 bases, with 19 bases spanning the gap. The CDR3 is 15 amino acids.

This clonotype appeared many times. V gene TRBV7-2 combines with J gene TRBJ1-1; the D gene is possibly TRBD1 (6 bases). CDR3 size: 13 residues. The germline V and J ends were trimmed by 1 base and 4 bases, with 7 bases remaining between them. Germline V gives CDR1 SGHTA, CDR2 FQGNSA. The CDR3 loop is CASSLDRATEAFF. For the CDR3, the DNA is TGTGCCAGCAGCTTAGACAGGGCCACTGAAGCTTTCTTT.

This clonotype appeared many times. V and J are TRBV12-3 or TRBV12-4 and TRBJ1-2, with TRBD1 matching over 10 bases. The CDR3 is 13 amino acids. The V and J ends lost 5 bases and 5 bases, in that order; junction bases with no gene match: 2. CDR3 nucleotides: TGTGCCAGCAGTCAGGGACAGGGGTATGGCTACACCTTC. Translation gives CASSQGQGYGYTF.

The chain is built from TRBV11-2 and TRBJ1-1; the D gene is possibly TRBD1 (5 bases). The germline CDR1 and CDR2 sequences are SGHAT and FQNNGV. This CDR3 spans 12 amino acids. V was pared by 5 bases and J by 10 bases, with 14 bases between. The CDR3 bases are TGTGCCAGCAGCCTGGAGAGGGACGCAGCTTTCTTT. It codes for CASSLERDAAFF. Full variable domain (rest looked up from reference TRBV11-2 and TRBJ1-1): EAGVAQSPRYKIIEKRQSVAFWCNPISGHATLYWYQQILGQGPKLLIQFQNNGVVDDSQLPKDRFSAERLKGVDSTLKIQPAKLEDSAVYLCASSLERDAAFFGQGTRLTVV.

This clonotype turned up a few times. The rearrangement joins TRBV20-1 to TRBJ1-2; D unresolved. V was trimmed by 2 bases and J by 5 bases, leaving 6 bases between them. CDR3 size: 11 residues. Germline values: CDR1 DFQATT, CDR2 SNEGSKA (reference sequence). CDR3 nucleotide sequence: TGCAGTGCTAGAATCGGGTATGGCTACACCTTC. This encodes CSARIGYGYTF.

The rearrangement uses TRBV6-1 and TRBJ2-7, with D hard to call. There are 14 residues in the CDR3. Germline CDR1 is MNHNS and CDR2 is SASEGT. The ends were cut back, 7 bases at V and 0 bases at J, with 13 bases in the middle. CDR3: CASIFAGSSYEQYF. In DNA form, the CDR3 reads TGTGCCAGCATCTTTGCAGGCAGCTCCTACGAGCAGTACTTC.

The V call is TRBV6-2 or TRBV6-3, the J call TRBJ2-1; TRBD2 matches 14 bases. J was trimmed by 3 bases and V by 0 bases; bases with no gene match: 7. This CDR3 is built from 19 residues. Per the germline V gene, CDR1 is MNHEY and CDR2 is SVGEGT. CDR3 DNA sequence: TGTGCCAGCAGTTACTCGAGACTAGCGGGGGGGCGTGACTACAATGAGCAGTTCTTC. Its translation: CASSYSRLAGGRDYNEQFF.

This clonotype was counted between two and nine times. V usage is TRBV9 and J usage is TRBJ1-5; D is uncertain. The CDR3 has 15 residues. The germline CDR1 and CDR2 sequences are SGDLS and YYNGEE. With 0 bases removed from V and 1 base from J, the gap between germline ends came to 8 bases. The CDR3 is CASSVAGTSNQPQHF. In nucleotides, the CDR3 is TGTGCCAGCAGCGTAGCTGGAACCAGCAATCAGCCCCAGCATTTT.

This clonotype has a count of ten or more. The gene calls are TRBV3-1 and TRBJ2-2; 11 bases agree with TRBD2. The V gene end was trimmed by 3 bases and the J gene end by 4 bases; junction bases not matched to a gene: 4. The CDR3 sequence is 16 residues long. CDR1 is LGHDT, CDR2 YNNKEL, per germline (reference sequence). The CDR3 here is CASSHSGTSGTGELFF. The DNA of the CDR3 is TGTGCCAGCAGCCACTCCGGGACTAGCGGCACCGGGGAGCTGTTTTTT.

This clonotype was seen more than once but under ten times. V gene TRBV4-2 combines with J gene TRBJ1-1; possibly TRBD1 for D (6 bases). The germline gives CDR1 LGHNA, CDR2 YNFKEQ. The CDR3 has 15 amino acids. V was pared by 0 bases and J by 0 bases, with 8 bases between. The CDR3 bases are TGTGCCAGCAGCCAAGACCGGGGGCTGAACACTGAAGCTTTCTTT. It translates to CASSQDRGLNTEAFF.

This clonotype was seen a handful of times. The chain joins TRBV20-1 to TRBJ2-3; 10 bases match TRBD2. V trimming: 7 bases; J trimming: 1 base; junction bases outside the gene matches: 2. From germline, CDR1 is DFQATT and CDR2 SNEGSKA (reference sequence). This CDR3 spans 13 amino acids. This chain's CDR3 is CSETSGGTDTQYF. In nucleotides, the CDR3 is TGCAGTGAAACTAGCGGGGGCACAGATACGCAGTATTTT.

The chain combines TRBV12-3 or TRBV12-4 with TRBJ1-4; the match to TRBD1 covers 7 bases. The V and J ends lost 6 bases and 6 bases, in that order; junction bases with no gene match: 7. CDR3 length: 14 amino acids. This chain's CDR3 is CASRKTGEDEKLFF. CDR3 coding DNA: TGTGCCAGCAGAAAAACAGGGGAGGATGAAAAACTGTTTTTT.

The chain carries TRBV11-2 and TRBJ2-5; TRBD1 or TRBD2 may be the D gene (6 bases each). Germline V lookup: CDR1 SGHAT, CDR2 FQNNGV. V was cut by 7 bases and J by 2 bases, with 14 bases left in between. CDR3 length: 14 residues. This CDR3 is CASKRWGAQETQYF. CDR3 coding DNA: TGTGCCAGCAAAAGGTGGGGGGCTCAAGAGACCCAGTACTTC. The full variable domain, in which reference TRBV11-2 and TRBJ2-5 provide the parts outside the CDR3, is EAGVAQSPRYKIIEKRQSVAFWCNPISGHATLYWYQQILGQGPKLLIQFQNNGVVDDSQLPKDRFSAERLKGVDSTLKIQPAKLEDSAVYLCASKRWGAQETQYFGPGTRLLVL.

There are a few counts of this clonotype. Here the CDR3 DNA reads TGTGCCAGCAGCCCAGGCAAATTCCCCTACAATGAGCAGTTCTTC. Translating gives CASSPGKFPYNEQFF. The V call is TRBV3-1, the J call TRBJ2-1, with D uncertain. The germline V gene has CDR1 LGHDT and CDR2 YNNKEL (reference sequence). V was cut by 4 bases and J by 2 bases, with 12 bases left in between. This CDR3 is built from 15 residues.

This clonotype has a count of ten or more. The chain carries TRBV28 and TRBJ2-2; perhaps TRBD2 as D (5 bases). Germline V gives CDR1 MDHEN, CDR2 SYDVKM. The CDR3 length is 16 residues. V was shortened by 5 bases and J by 0 bases, with 13 bases between the two germline ends. The CDR3 loop is CASSPFGLANTGELFF. As DNA, the CDR3 is TGTGCCAGCAGTCCCTTCGGACTGGCGAACACCGGGGAGCTGTTTTTT.